The entry below gives a single T cell receptor (beta chain) sequence along with its context. Which antigen it targets is not known. Base qualities were left out, and no much larger clone turns up one base away. The data were obtained in a study of T cells in Graves' hyperthyroidism and ophthalmopathy (dated by TCRdb to between 2017 and 2020). Looking at the study overall: Peripheral blood samples were taken at the time of initial diagnosis, prior to any treatment. To identify distinguishing TCR V-J signatures, a discovery cohort of around 100 patients was used, comprising some 45 with Graves' ophthalmopathy and some 57 with stable Graves' hyperthyroidism. Whether ophthalmopathy could be predicted prospectively was tested in an independent validation cohort made up of 18 to 20 hyperthyroidism patients plus 17 patients who later progressed to ophthalmopathy. For training and testing, the roughly 97 patients in the discovery cohort were randomly divided in a 7:3 ratio. In several Graves' hyperthyroidism patients, the study also compared T-cell repertoires from thyroid tissue with T-cell repertoires from blood. After blood sampling, hyperthyroidism patients were treated with methimazole at a starting dose of 30 mg daily, and ophthalmopathy patients were treated with high-dose intravenous methylprednisolone. TCR Vbeta CDR3 sequencing of approximately 140 peripheral blood samples (approximately 44 ophthalmopathy, 75 hyperthyroidism and roughly 17 progressor patients) is reported in the paper.

TCR beta CDR3 regions were amplified from RNA transcripts. For the first round of RT-PCR on the TCR CDR3, the HTBI primer set was used together with the Qiagen OneStep RT-PCR kit. Libraries were constructed in a second round of multiplex PCR, after which size selection and purification were carried out. Sequencing of the libraries was done on an Illumina HiSeq2000 using paired-end 100 bp reads. The original methods were these. Raw data were processed with SOAPnuke, discarding reads with adapters, uncalled bases, mean Phred below 15, or no exact constant-primer or identifier match. High-quality paired reads were merged with COPE v1.2.5, and unique nucleotide sequences were defined as clonotypes. Clonotypes were aligned to IMGT TRBV, TRBD and TRBJ reference segments using MiTCR v1.1. Only V-J combinations with frequency above 0.0001, covering 99.2% of repertoires, were analysed. A TCS score was defined as the ratio of F50 (clonal expansion) to E x V (chaos), with BLOSUM62-based TCRdist applied between CDR3 peptides within each V-J. Welch's t-statistics and random forest reduced some 510 V-J features to roughly 13, which were used in a naive Bayes classifier (R e1071). TCRdb reprocessed the public reads (quality trimming at Q25 with fastp, clone calling with MiXCR) and kept in-frame beta chains. Under each unique CDR3 protein, matching rows form one entry showing the most common genes and DNA. It is TCRdb's table, rather than the study itself, that gives the V and J calls and clone size. Across this sample there are some 460,000 distinct CDR3 sequences, with around 14% seen only once. Of the sample, approximately 7.5% falls within the top ten clones.

Graves' hyperthyroidism was defined as stable when no progression to ophthalmopathy occurred over 18 months of follow-up. The hyperthyroidism patients were between 18 and 65 years old and newly diagnosed, with a disease duration of less than 2 months. Exclusion was applied to patients with uncontrolled infections, other autoimmune diseases, pregnancy or lactation. Diagnoses relied on clinical symptoms, serum thyroxine and TRAb, thyroid ultrasound and orbital computed tomography. PBMCs were separated from roughly 9.6 ml of fresh peripheral blood using Ficoll-Paque density gradient centrifugation. Total RNA was extracted using Trizol reagent, and RNA quality was assessed on an Agilent 2100 Bioanalyzer. Broad study findings and their caveats: Blood samples also contained most of the expanded thyroid clonotypes (frequency above 0.001), which suggests that blood repertoires may reflect thyroid immune responses. In cross-validation, a model built on a 13 V-J signature told ophthalmopathy apart from stable hyperthyroidism with less than 90% sensitivity and roughly 83% specificity, and in testing the same model reached 80%/75%. In validation, the model predicted progression to ophthalmopathy with 55% to 71% sensitivity and around 72% specificity, a median of about 6.7 months before onset. Sample size was not statistically predetermined, and investigators were not blinded to group allocation.

The CDR3 starts with the cysteine, ends with the phenylalanine, and has 15 residues. The CDR3 DNA has 45 bases and is translated from base 1. Deletion took 5 bases off V and 0 bases off J, with a span of 8 bases between the germline ends. Taken from the germline V gene, the CDR1 and CDR2 loops are MNHEY and SVGEGT. This clonotype originated in a young woman with Graves' hyperthyroidism. Input material: blood. The V and J segments used are TRBV6-2 or TRBV6-3 and TRBJ2-6; confidence is insufficient to name the D gene. CDR3 protein: CASSRAVSGANVLTF. The nucleotides read TGTGCCAGCAGTCGGGCGGTCTCTGGGGCCAACGTCCTGACTTTC.